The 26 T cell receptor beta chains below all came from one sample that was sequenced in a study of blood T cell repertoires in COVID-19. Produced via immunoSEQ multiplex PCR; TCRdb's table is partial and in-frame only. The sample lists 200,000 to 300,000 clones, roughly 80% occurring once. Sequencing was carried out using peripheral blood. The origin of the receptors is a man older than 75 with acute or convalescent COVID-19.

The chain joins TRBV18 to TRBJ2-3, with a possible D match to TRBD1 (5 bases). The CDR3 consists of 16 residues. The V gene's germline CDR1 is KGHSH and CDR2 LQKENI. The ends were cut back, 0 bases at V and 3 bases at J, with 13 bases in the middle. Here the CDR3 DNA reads TGTGCCAGCTCACCACCTGTTGCGTCAGGGACAGATACGCAGTATTTT. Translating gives CASSPPVASGTDTQYF.

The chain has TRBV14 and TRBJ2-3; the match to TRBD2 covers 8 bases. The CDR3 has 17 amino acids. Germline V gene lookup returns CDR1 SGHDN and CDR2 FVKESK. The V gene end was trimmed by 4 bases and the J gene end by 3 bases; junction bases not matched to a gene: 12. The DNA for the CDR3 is TGTGCCAGCAGCCGACCGGGACTAGGATTGTGGACAGATACGCAGTATTTT. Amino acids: CASSRPGLGLWTDTQYF. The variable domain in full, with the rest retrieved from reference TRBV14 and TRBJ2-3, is EAGVTQFPSHSVIEKGQTVTLRCDPISGHDNLYWYRRVMGKEIKFLLHFVKESKQDESGMPNNRFLAERTGGTYSTLKVQPAELEDSGVYFCASSRPGLGLWTDTQYFGPGTRLTVL.

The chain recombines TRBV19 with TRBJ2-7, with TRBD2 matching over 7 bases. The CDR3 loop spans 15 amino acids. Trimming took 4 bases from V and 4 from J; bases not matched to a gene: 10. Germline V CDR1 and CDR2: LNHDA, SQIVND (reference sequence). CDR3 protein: CASSTWEGLLYEQYF. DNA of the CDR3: TGTGCCAGTAGTACATGGGAGGGTCTCCTGTACGAGCAGTACTTC.

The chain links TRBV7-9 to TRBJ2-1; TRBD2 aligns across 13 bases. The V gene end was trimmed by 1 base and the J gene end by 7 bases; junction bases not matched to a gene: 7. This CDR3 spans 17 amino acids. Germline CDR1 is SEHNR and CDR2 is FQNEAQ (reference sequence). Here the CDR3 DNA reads TGTGCCAGCAGCTTAGTGGAGGGACTAGCGGGGTTAAATGAGCAGTTCTTC. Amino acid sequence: CASSLVEGLAGLNEQFF. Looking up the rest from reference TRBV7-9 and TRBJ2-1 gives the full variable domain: DTGVSQNPRHKITKRGQNVTFRCDPISEHNRLYWYRQTLGQGPEFLTYFQNEAQLEKSRLLSDRFSAERPKGSFSTLEIQRTEQGDSAMYLCASSLVEGLAGLNEQFFGPGTRLTVL.

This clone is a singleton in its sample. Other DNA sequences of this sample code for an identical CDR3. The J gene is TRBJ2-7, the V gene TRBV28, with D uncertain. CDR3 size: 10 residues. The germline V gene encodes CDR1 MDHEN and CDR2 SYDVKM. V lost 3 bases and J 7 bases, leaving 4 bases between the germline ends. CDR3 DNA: TGTGCCAGCAGTTTCCGGGAGCAGTACTTC. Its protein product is CASSFREQYF.

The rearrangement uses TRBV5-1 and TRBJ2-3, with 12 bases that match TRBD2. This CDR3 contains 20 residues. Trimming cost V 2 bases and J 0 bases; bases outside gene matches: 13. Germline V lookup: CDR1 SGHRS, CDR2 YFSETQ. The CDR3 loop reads CASSLGALAGGTFSTDTQYF. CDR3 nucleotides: TGCGCCAGCAGCTTAGGGGCACTAGCGGGAGGCACCTTTAGCACAGATACGCAGTATTTT.

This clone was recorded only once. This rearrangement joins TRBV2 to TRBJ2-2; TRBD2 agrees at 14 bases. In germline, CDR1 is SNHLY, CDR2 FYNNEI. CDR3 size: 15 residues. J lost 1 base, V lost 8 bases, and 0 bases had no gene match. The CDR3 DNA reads TGTGCCAGCGGACTAGCGGGGGGGAACACCGGGGAGCTGTTTTTT. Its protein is CASGLAGGNTGELFF.

CDR3 loop: CASSYEDYYEQYF. The CDR3 nucleotides read TGTGCCAGCAGTTACGAGGACTATTACGAGCAGTACTTC. The chain has TRBV6-6 and TRBJ2-7; a possible D gene is TRBD2 (6 bases). The CDR3 is made up of 13 amino acids. Germline values: CDR1 MNHNY, CDR2 SVGAGI (reference sequence). Deletions cut 2 bases from V and 4 bases from J, with 9 bases between.

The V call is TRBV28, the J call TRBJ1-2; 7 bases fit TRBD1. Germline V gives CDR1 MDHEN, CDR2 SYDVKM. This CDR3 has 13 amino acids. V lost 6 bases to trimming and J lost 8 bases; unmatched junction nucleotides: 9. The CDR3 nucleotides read TGTGCCAGCAGGGGACAGATCCAACTGGGCTACACCTTC. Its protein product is CASRGQIQLGYTF.

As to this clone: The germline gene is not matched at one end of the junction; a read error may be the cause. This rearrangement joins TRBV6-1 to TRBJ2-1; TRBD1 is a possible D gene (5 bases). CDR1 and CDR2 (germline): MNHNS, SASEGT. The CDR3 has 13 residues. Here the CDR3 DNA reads TGTGCCAGCAGTGAATTAGTAACAGGACCCGCGATCTTC. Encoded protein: CASSELVTGPAIF.

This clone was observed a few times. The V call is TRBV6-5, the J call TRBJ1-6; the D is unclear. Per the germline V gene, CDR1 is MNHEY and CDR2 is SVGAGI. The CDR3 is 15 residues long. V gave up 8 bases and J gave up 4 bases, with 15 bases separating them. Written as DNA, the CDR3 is TGTGCCAGCCTGGGCGGAGCGGGGTATAATTCACCCCTCCACTTT. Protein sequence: CASLGGAGYNSPLHF.

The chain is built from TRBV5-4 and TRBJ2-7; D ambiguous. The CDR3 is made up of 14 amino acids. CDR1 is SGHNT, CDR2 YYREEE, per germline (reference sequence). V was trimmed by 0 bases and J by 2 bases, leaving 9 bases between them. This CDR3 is CASSLVGPPYEQYF. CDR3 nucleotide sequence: TGTGCCAGCAGCTTGGTTGGGCCCCCCTACGAGCAGTACTTC.

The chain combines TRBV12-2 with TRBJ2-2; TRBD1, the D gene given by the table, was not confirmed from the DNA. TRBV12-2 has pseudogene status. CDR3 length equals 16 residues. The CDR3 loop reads CASRTLCLGVTGELFF. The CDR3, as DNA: TGTGCAAGTCGGACCCTCTGCTTAGGGGTAACCGGGGAGCTGTTTTTT.

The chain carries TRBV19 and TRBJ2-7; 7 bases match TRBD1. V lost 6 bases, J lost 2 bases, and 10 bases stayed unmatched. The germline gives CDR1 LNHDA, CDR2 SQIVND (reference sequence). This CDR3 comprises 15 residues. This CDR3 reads CASSLSPRGTYEQYF. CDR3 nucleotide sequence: TGTGCCAGTAGCCTCTCCCCCAGGGGGACCTACGAGCAGTACTTC.

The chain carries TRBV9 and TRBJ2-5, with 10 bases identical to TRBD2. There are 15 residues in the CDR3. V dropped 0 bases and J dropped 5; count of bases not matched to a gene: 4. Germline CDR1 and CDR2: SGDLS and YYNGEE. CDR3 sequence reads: CASSVAPSGGETQYF. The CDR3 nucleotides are TGTGCCAGCAGCGTAGCTCCTAGCGGGGGTGAGACCCAGTACTTC.

The CDR3 DNA follows: TGTGCCAGCTGGACATCTAGCGGGGGGGTAAACAATGAGCAGTTCTTC. Its protein is CASWTSSGGVNNEQFF. The chain recombines TRBV3-1 (or the pseudogene TRBV3-2) with TRBJ2-1; 12 nucleotides align to TRBD2. V gave up 8 bases and J gave up 5 bases; unmatched junction bases: 10. This CDR3 spans 16 amino acids. The germline gives CDR1 LGHDT, CDR2 YNNKEL (reference sequence).

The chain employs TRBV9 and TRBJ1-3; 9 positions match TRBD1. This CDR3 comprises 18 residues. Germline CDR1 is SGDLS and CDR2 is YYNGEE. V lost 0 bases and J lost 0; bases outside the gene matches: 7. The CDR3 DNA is TGTGCCAGCAGCGTAGGGCACAGGGGGCCATCCTCTGGAAACACCATATATTTT. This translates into CASSVGHRGPSSGNTIYF.

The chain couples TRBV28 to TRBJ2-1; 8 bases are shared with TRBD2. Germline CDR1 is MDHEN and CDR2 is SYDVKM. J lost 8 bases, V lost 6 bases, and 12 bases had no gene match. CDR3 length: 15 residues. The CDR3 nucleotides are TGTGCCAGCAGCCCAGTCCGGACTAGCAAACATGAGCAGTTCTTC. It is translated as CASSPVRTSKHEQFF.

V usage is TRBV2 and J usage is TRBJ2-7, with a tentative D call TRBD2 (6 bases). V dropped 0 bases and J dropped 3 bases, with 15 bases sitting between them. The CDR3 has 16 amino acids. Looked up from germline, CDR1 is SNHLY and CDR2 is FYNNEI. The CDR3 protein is CASSEAGMGLYYEQYF. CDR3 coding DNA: TGTGCCAGCAGTGAAGCCGGGATGGGACTCTACTACGAGCAGTACTTC. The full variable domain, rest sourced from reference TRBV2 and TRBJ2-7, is EPEVTQTPSHQVTQMGQEVILRCVPISNHLYFYWYRQILGQKVEFLVSFYNNEISEKSEIFDDQFSVERPDGSNFTLKIRSTKLEDSAMYFCASSEAGMGLYYEQYFGPGTRLTVT.

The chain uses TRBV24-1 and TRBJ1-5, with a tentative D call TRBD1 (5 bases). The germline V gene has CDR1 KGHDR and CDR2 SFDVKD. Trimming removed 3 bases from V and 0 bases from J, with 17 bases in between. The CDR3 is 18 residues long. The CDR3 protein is CATSDRPGLRNSNQPQHF. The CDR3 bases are TGTGCCACCAGTGATCGCCCGGGACTCAGAAATAGCAATCAGCCCCAGCATTTT.

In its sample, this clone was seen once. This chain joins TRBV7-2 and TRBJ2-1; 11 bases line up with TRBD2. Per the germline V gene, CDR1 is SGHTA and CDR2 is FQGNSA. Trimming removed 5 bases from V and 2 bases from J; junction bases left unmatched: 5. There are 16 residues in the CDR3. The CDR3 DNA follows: TGTGCCAGCAGCCCAGGTAGCGGGAGGGCCTACAATGAGCAGTTCTTC. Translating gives CASSPGSGRAYNEQFF.

The CDR3 region is CASSLSPTPYGYTF. The CDR3 nucleotides read TGTGCCAGCAGCTTATCTCCGACACCCTATGGCTACACCTTC. V gene TRBV7-2 combines with J gene TRBJ1-2; D gene ambiguous. The CDR3 has 14 residues. Trimming stripped 2 bases from V and 4 bases from J, with 11 bases between. Per the germline V gene, CDR1 is SGHTA and CDR2 is FQGNSA.

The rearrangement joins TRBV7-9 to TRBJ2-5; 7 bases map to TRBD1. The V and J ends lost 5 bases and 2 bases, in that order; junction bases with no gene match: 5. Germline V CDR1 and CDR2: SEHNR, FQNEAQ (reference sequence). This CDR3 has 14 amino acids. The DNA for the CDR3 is TGTGCCAGCAGCCCAGGGACAGATCAAGAGACCCAGTACTTC. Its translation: CASSPGTDQETQYF.

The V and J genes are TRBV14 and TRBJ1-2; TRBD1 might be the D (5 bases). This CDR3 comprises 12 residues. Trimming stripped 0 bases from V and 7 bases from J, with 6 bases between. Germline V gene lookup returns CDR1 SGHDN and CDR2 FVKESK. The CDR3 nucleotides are TGTGCCAGCAGCCAAGACAGGGCTGGCTACACCTTC. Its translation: CASSQDRAGYTF.

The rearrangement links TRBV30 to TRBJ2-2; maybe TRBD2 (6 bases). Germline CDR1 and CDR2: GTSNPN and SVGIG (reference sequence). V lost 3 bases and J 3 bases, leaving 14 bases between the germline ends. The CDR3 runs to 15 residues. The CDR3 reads CAWSPDGSYTGELFF. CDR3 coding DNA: TGTGCCTGGAGCCCCGACGGGAGTTACACCGGGGAGCTGTTTTTT.

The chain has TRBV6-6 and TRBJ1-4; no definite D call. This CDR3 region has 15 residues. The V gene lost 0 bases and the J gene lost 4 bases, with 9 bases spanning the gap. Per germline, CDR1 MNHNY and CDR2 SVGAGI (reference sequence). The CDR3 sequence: CASSYSRGFNEKLFF. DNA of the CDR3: TGTGCCAGCAGTTACTCGAGAGGGTTTAATGAAAAACTGTTTTTT.